The rows below give T cell receptor beta chains drawn from one sample of a study of PD-1 blockade in classical Hodgkin lymphoma. Repertoires were generated with immunoSEQ multiplex PCR, while TCRdb's copy carries only in-frame clones and drops some. The sample records about 11,000 clones, approximately 80% being singletons. Sample: peripheral blood mononuclear cells (PBMCs), taken before the second cycle of nivolumab. These TCRs come from a human donor with classical Hodgkin lymphoma. Each CDR3 is given with its conserved first and last residue. The D gene is left open where the match is weak. Clone size is given for some rows only: seen once, a few or many times, or a class if the clone is expanded.

>TRBJ2-1|.|TRBV4-2|.
CASSQVGNEQFF
TGTGCCAGCAGCCAGGTCGGCAATGAGCAGTTCTTC
>TRBJ1-1|TRBD1|TRBV5-4|.
CASSGGRGLLNTEAFF
TGTGCCAGCAGCGGGGGGAGGGGGCTTTTGAACACTGAAGCTTTCTTT
>TRBJ1-1|TRBD1|TRBV7-2|.
CASSWAGTGGGDTEAFF
TGTGCCAGCAGCTGGGCCGGGACAGGGGGTGGTGACACTGAAGCTTTCTTT
>TRBJ1-2|TRBD1|TRBV27|.
CASSLSPRDSYGYTF
TGTGCCAGCAGTTTGAGCCCAAGGGACAGCTATGGCTACACCTTC
>TRBJ1-2|TRBD1|TRBV30|.
CAWGRTGDHGYTF
TGTGCCTGGGGACGGACAGGGGACCATGGCTACACCTTC
>TRBJ2-7|.|TRBV5-8|.
CASSPWTVSGEQYF
TGTGCCAGCAGCCCCTGGACGGTCTCGGGCGAGCAGTACTTC
>TRBJ1-2|.|TRBV9|few
CASSVGAGNLPIYGYTF
TGTGCCAGCAGCGTAGGGGCAGGGAATCTTCCCATCTATGGCTACACCTTC
>TRBJ1-5|.|TRBV19|.
CASALTVRWPQHF
TGTGCCAGCGCTTTGACGGTGCGTTGGCCCCAGCATTTT
>TRBJ2-1|TRBD2|TRBV11-2|.
CASSLNLWGGSSYNEQFF
TGTGCCAGCAGCTTAAACCTCTGGGGCGGGAGCTCCTACAATGAGCAGTTCTTC
>TRBJ2-1|TRBD1|TRBV29-1|few
CSVLTGSGNEQFF
TGCAGCGTGTTGACAGGGTCGGGCAATGAGCAGTTCTTC
>TRBJ1-1|.|TRBV21-1|.
CAPRLAGAFF
TGTGCCCCGCGACTCGCCGGGGCTTTCTTT
>TRBJ2-7|TRBD1|TRBV28|.
CASSTRTGFYEQYF
TGTGCCAGCAGTACCCGGACAGGATTCTACGAGCAGTACTTC
>TRBJ2-5|TRBD1|TRBV2|.
CASSPGQGTQYF
TGTGCCAGCAGCCCGGGACAGGGGACCCAGTACTTC
>TRBJ2-3|.|TRBV10-2|.
CASSEDSRDTQYF
TGCGCCAGCAGTGAGGACAGTCGAGATACGCAGTATTTT
>TRBJ2-3|.|TRBV5-4|.
CASRQERLSQDTQYF
TGTGCCAGCAGGCAGGAGCGCCTTTCCCAAGATACGCAGTATTTT
>TRBJ2-2|TRBD1|TRBV9|.
CASSADRASTGELFF
TGTGCCAGCAGCGCCGACAGGGCCAGCACCGGGGAGCTGTTTTTT
>TRBJ1-1|.|TRBV7-8|.
CASRPLRDGNTEAFF
TGTGCCAGCAGACCCTTGAGGGACGGGAACACTGAAGCTTTCTTT
>TRBJ2-1|.|TRBV7-9|few
CASSLMRGSYNEQFF
TGTGCCAGCAGCTTAATGCGCGGGTCCTACAATGAGCAGTTCTTC
>TRBJ2-1|.|TRBV18|.
CASSPNEVGLNEQFF
TGTGCCAGCTCACCGAACGAAGTTGGTTTGAATGAGCAGTTCTTC
>TRBJ2-1|.|TRBV27|.
CASRRLLTYNEQFF
TGTGCCAGCAGGAGACTACTAACCTACAATGAGCAGTTCTTC
>TRBJ1-6|.|TRBV28|.
CAMGPYNSPLHF
TGTGCCATGGGGCCCTATAATTCACCCCTCCACTTT